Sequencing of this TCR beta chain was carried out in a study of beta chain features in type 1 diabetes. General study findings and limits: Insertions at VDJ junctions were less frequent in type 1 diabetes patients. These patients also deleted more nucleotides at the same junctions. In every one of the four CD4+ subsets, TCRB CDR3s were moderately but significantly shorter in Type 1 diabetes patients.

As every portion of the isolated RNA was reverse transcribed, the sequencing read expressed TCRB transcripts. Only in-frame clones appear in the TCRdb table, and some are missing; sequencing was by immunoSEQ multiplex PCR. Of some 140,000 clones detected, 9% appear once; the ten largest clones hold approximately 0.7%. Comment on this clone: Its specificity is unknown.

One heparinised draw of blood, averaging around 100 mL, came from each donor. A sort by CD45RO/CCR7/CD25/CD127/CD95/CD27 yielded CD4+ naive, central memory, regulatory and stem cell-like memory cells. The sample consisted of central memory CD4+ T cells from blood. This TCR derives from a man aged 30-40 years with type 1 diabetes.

The CDR3 here is CASSIKGSQVQAFF. CDR3 in DNA: TGTGCCAGTAGTATCAAGGGATCACAGGTTCAAGCTTTCTTT. This chain connects TRBV19 to TRBJ1-1, with D perhaps matching TRBD1 (5 bases). Germline V gene data show CDR1 as LNHDA and CDR2 as SQIVND (reference sequence). Trimming removed 3 bases from V and 9 bases from J, with 17 bases in between. The CDR3 consists of 14 residues.